The 12 T cell receptor beta chains given below trace back to one sample, sequenced in a study of blood T cell repertoires in COVID-19. Measured with immunoSEQ multiplex PCR; TCRdb has only the in-frame clones, and not every one. There are about 170,000 clones in the sample; about nine tenths occur only once, and approximately 11% lies in the top ten. The sample comprised peripheral blood. These receptors were collected from a woman aged 60-70 years with COVID-19, enrolled during active disease.

This sequence joins TRBV6-1 and TRBJ1-5, with D possibly matching TRBD1 (6 bases). The CDR3 spans 16 residues. CDR1 is MNHNS, CDR2 SASEGT, per germline. The V gene lost 4 bases and the J gene lost 0 bases, with 13 bases spanning the gap. CDR3 sequence: CASSVWTDYSNQPQHF. Written as DNA, the CDR3 is TGTGCCAGCAGTGTTTGGACAGACTATAGCAATCAGCCCCAGCATTTT.

In its sample, this clone was seen once. The CDR3 reads CASSPRDTGELFF. CDR3 bases: TGCGCCAGCAGCCCGCGGGACACCGGGGAGCTGTTTTTT. The gene calls are TRBV4-1 and TRBJ2-2; maybe TRBD2 (5 bases). The V gene's germline CDR1 is MGHRA and CDR2 YSYEKL. This CDR3 spans 13 amino acids. V was pared by 4 bases and J by 3 bases, with 6 bases between.

V is TRBV18 and J is TRBJ2-5; 8 bases are a match to TRBD1. Unmatched junction bases numbered 2, after V lost 4 bases and J lost 1 base. The CDR3 length is 14 residues. CDR1 is KGHSH and CDR2 is LQKENI in the germline V gene. The CDR3 sequence: CASSRTGSQETQYF. The DNA of the CDR3 is TGTGCCAGCTCACGGACAGGGAGCCAAGAGACCCAGTACTTC.

V and J are TRBV6-2 or TRBV6-3 and TRBJ2-1; TRBD2 matches 7 bases. Germline assignment: CDR1 MNHEY and CDR2 SVGEGT. The CDR3 consists of 15 residues. V gave up 2 bases and J gave up 2 bases; unmatched junction bases: 3. The CDR3 DNA sequence: TGTGCCAGCAGTTACGGGGGAGGGCCCTACAATGAGCAGTTCTTC. This gives the protein CASSYGGGPYNEQFF.

This chain uses TRBV7-2 with TRBJ2-2, with a weak D call TRBD2 (5 bases). The CDR3 contains 14 residues. Per germline, CDR1 SGHTA and CDR2 FQGNSA. Trimming cost V 3 bases and J 7 bases, with 12 bases left between them. The CDR3 nucleotides are TGTGCCAGCAGCTTTAGGGTACGGGACGGGGAGCTGTTTTTT. Translating gives CASSFRVRDGELFF.

The genes are TRBV3-1 (or the pseudogene TRBV3-2) and TRBJ1-6; 7 bases align to TRBD1. There are 17 residues in the CDR3. Per the germline V gene, CDR1 is LGHDT and CDR2 is YNNKEL (reference sequence). V lost 4 bases to trimming and J lost 0 bases; unmatched junction nucleotides: 6. CDR3 DNA sequence: TGTGCCAGCAGCCGAAAGACAGGGAGCTCCTATAATTCACCCCTCCACTTT. This sequence encodes CASSRKTGSSYNSPLHF.

A single count supports this clone. V gene TRBV19 combines with J gene TRBJ1-3, with 9 bases that match TRBD1. CDR3 length: 16 amino acids. Trimming at V came to 4 bases and at J to 4 bases, leaving 8 bases not matched to a gene. Per the germline V gene, CDR1 is LNHDA and CDR2 is SQIVND (reference sequence). CDR3 loop: CASSTTAGQGGNTIYF. DNA of the CDR3: TGTGCCAGTAGTACCACCGCGGGACAGGGAGGAAACACCATATATTTT.

This clone was detected only once. The chain is built from TRBV18 and TRBJ2-7, with a tentative D call TRBD2 (6 bases). This CDR3 has 14 amino acids. Trimming took 2 bases from V and 3 from J, leaving 11 bases between them. The germline V gene has CDR1 KGHSH and CDR2 LQKENI. The CDR3: CASSPSQGGYEQYF. For the CDR3, the DNA is TGTGCCAGCTCACCAAGCCAGGGAGGCTACGAGCAGTACTTC.

The genes are TRBV9 and TRBJ2-3, with a weak D call TRBD2 (5 bases). CDR1 and CDR2 from the germline V gene are SGDLS and YYNGEE. The CDR3 is 15 amino acids. V gave up 0 bases and J gave up 1 base, with 9 bases separating them. CDR3 bases: TGTGCCAGCAGCGTAGGGGGAGCCCGCACAGATACGCAGTATTTT. The encoded protein is CASSVGGARTDTQYF.

The gene calls are TRBV7-2 and TRBJ1-6; the D gene is possibly TRBD1 (5 bases). Trimming removed 1 base at V and 7 bases at J, with 17 bases between. This CDR3 has 17 residues. CDR1 is SGHTA, CDR2 FQGNSA, per germline. The CDR3 is CASSLVASGVANSPLHF. The CDR3 region has the DNA TGTGCCAGCAGCTTAGTAGCCTCGGGGGTGGCGAATTCACCCCTCCACTTT.

The V gene is TRBV9, the J gene TRBJ1-3; D is unresolved. CDR3 length equals 14 residues. Germline CDR1 and CDR2: SGDLS and YYNGEE. V was trimmed by 3 bases and J by 0 bases, leaving 7 bases between them. For the CDR3, the DNA is TGTGCCAGCAGCGAGAGAGTCTCTGGAAACACCATATATTTT. Its translation: CASSERVSGNTIYF.

This clone came up once. The V and J genes are TRBV4-1 and TRBJ2-1; D might be TRBD2 (6 bases). The V gene's germline CDR1 is MGHRA and CDR2 YSYEKL. This CDR3 contains 19 residues. V was cut by 2 bases and J by 0 bases, with 20 bases left in between. Written as DNA, the CDR3 is TGCGCCAGCAGCCAACGGAGCCGGGACTGGATTAGCTCCTACAATGAGCAGTTCTTC. It specifies CASSQRSRDWISSYNEQFF.